The 13 T cell receptor beta chains presented below share a single source sample, sequenced in a study of blood T cell repertoires in COVID-19. Measured with immunoSEQ multiplex PCR; TCRdb has only the in-frame clones, and not every one. The sample shows around 61,000 clones, 75% to 90% of them seen only once. The sample taken for sequencing was peripheral blood. Receptors were obtained from a woman aged 55-69 years with COVID-19, enrolled during active disease.

This chain uses TRBV9 with TRBJ2-3; tentatively, D is TRBD1 (6 bases). Trimming pared 4 bases from V and 1 base from J, leaving 13 bases between. Germline V gives CDR1 SGDLS, CDR2 YYNGEE. The CDR3 sequence is 15 residues long. The CDR3 protein is CASSSRGFRTDTQYF. CDR3 coding DNA: TGTGCCAGCAGCTCGAGGGGGTTTCGCACAGATACGCAGTATTTT.

J is TRBJ1-1 and V is TRBV19; TRBD1 matches at 7 bases. V shed 10 bases and J 9 bases; nucleotides not matched to a gene: 11. The CDR3 extends over 12 amino acids. CDR1 and CDR2 from the germline V gene are LNHDA and SQIVND (reference sequence). The DNA for the CDR3 is TGTGCCACCACACTGACAGGGATGAAAGCTTTCTTT. Translation gives CATTLTGMKAFF.

This chain links TRBV7-9 with TRBJ1-2; 8 bases fit TRBD1. The CDR3 is made up of 17 amino acids. The germline V gene encodes CDR1 SEHNR and CDR2 FQNEAQ (reference sequence). Trimming cost V 2 bases and J 8 bases; bases outside gene matches: 16. CDR3 DNA: TGTGCCAGCAGCTTAAACCTCGGACAGGGTGAAGGGGGAGGCTACACCTTC. Its translation: CASSLNLGQGEGGGYTF.

The rearrangement uses TRBV30 and TRBJ2-7; 8 bases line up with TRBD2. Trimming took 4 bases from V and 3 from J; bases not matched to a gene: 8. The germline V gene encodes CDR1 GTSNPN and CDR2 SVGIG (reference sequence). This CDR3 spans 14 amino acids. Here the CDR3 DNA reads TGTGCCTGGAATCAGGGACTAGAGGTCTACGAGCAGTACTTC. This sequence encodes CAWNQGLEVYEQYF.

This sequence joins TRBV12-3 or TRBV12-4 and TRBJ1-1; D perhaps matches TRBD1 (5 bases). CDR3 size: 12 residues. Trimming took 8 bases from V and 7 from J, leaving 14 bases between them. The CDR3 is CASRILGGEAFF. CDR3 in DNA: TGTGCCAGCCGTATACTGGGGGGTGAAGCTTTCTTT.

The chain combines TRBV28 with TRBJ2-7, with 7 bases matching TRBD2. The germline gives CDR1 MDHEN, CDR2 SYDVKM. This CDR3 contains 14 residues. V lost 6 bases, J lost 5 bases, and 10 bases stayed unmatched. DNA of the CDR3: TGTGCCAGCAGACAATCCGGGAGGTGGGACGAGCAGTACTTC. Amino acid sequence: CASRQSGRWDEQYF.

The rearrangement links TRBV4-3 to TRBJ2-7; D perhaps matches TRBD2 (6 bases). Germline V gene data show CDR1 as LGHNA and CDR2 as YSLEER. The CDR3 sequence is 16 residues long. The germline V and J ends were trimmed by 1 base and 2 bases, with 15 bases remaining between them. The CDR3 bases are TGCGCCAGCAGCCAAGGGGCGGTGGGAGGAACCTACGAGCAGTACTTC. The encoded protein is CASSQGAVGGTYEQYF.

The chain combines TRBV7-9 with TRBJ2-7; 7 bases align to TRBD1. The CDR3 has 15 amino acids. Germline trimming cut 5 bases from V and 3 bases from J; bases unmatched to any gene: 10. Germline CDR1 reads SEHNR; CDR2 reads FQNEAQ (reference sequence). CDR3 amino acids: CASSPTGNRGYEQYF. Written as DNA, the CDR3 is TGTGCCAGCAGCCCGACAGGGAACCGAGGCTACGAGCAGTACTTC.

This sequence joins TRBV6-6 and TRBJ1-6; D might be TRBD1 (6 bases). Trimming pared 2 bases from V and 8 bases from J, leaving 10 bases between. The germline CDR1 and CDR2 sequences are MNHNY and SVGAGI (reference sequence). The CDR3 spans 14 residues. CDR3 loop: CASSYTAGDSPLHF. DNA of the CDR3: TGTGCCAGCAGTTACACGGCAGGGGATTCACCCCTCCACTTT.

This chain links TRBV6-2 or TRBV6-3 with TRBJ2-7; a possible D gene is TRBD2 (6 bases). The V gene lost 0 bases and the J gene lost 4 bases, with 22 bases spanning the gap. The V gene's germline CDR1 is MNHEY and CDR2 SVGEGT. The CDR3 has 18 amino acids. In nucleotides, the CDR3 is TGTGCCAGCAGTTACTCGAAAGTTGGAGGGCAGGGCGTATACGAGCAGTACTTC. Protein sequence: CASSYSKVGGQGVYEQYF.

The chain links TRBV11-3 to TRBJ2-1, with a possible D match to TRBD1 (5 bases). V was shortened by 2 bases and J by 3 bases, with 5 bases between the two germline ends. This CDR3 is built from 13 residues. Germline V gene data show CDR1 as SGHNT and CDR2 as YENEEA. CDR3 loop: CASSLRGYNEQFF. The CDR3 nucleotides read TGTGCCAGCAGCTTAAGGGGCTACAATGAGCAGTTCTTC.

This clone was detected only a few times. V usage is TRBV11-2 and J usage is TRBJ2-3, with D possibly being TRBD1 (5 bases). V lost 0 bases to trimming and J lost 10 bases, with 17 bases between them. Germline CDR1 SGHAT, CDR2 FQNNGV. The CDR3 consists of 15 residues. The CDR3 nucleotides read TGTGCCAGCAGCTTAGATGGGGCCATAGGATCTTCGCAGTATTTT. This codes for CASSLDGAIGSSQYF.

This sequence joins TRBV7-9 and TRBJ2-7; 10 bases are a match to TRBD1. The CDR3 runs 14 residues. With 4 bases clipped from V and 2 bases from J, the junction kept 2 bases outside the gene matches. Germline V gene data show CDR1 as SEHNR and CDR2 as FQNEAQ (reference sequence). CDR3 in DNA: TGTGCCAGCAGCTCGGGACAGGGGACCTACGAGCAGTACTTC. This codes for CASSSGQGTYEQYF.